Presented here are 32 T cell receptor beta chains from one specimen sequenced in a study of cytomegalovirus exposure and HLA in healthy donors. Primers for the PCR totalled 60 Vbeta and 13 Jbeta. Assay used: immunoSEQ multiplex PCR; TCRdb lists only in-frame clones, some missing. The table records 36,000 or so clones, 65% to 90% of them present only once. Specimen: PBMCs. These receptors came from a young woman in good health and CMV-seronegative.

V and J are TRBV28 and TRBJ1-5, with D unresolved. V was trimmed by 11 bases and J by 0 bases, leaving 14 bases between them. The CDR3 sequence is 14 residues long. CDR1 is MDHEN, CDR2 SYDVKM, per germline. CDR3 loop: CAGGAGYSNQPQHF. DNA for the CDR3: TGTGCCGGCGGAGCTGGGTATAGCAATCAGCCCCAGCATTTT.

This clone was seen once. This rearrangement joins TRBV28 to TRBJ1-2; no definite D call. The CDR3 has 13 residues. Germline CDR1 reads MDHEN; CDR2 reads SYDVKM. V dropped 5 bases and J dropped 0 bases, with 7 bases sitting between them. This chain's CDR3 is CASSPSANYGYTF. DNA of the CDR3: TGTGCCAGCAGTCCCTCCGCTAACTATGGCTACACCTTC.

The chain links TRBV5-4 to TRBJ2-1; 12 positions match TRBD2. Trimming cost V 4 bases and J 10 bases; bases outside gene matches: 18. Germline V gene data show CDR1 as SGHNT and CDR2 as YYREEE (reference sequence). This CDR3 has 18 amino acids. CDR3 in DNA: TGTGCCAGCAGCCACTCTAGCGGGAGGGCCGGGGCGATGGGAGAGCAGTTCTTC. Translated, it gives CASSHSSGRAGAMGEQFF.

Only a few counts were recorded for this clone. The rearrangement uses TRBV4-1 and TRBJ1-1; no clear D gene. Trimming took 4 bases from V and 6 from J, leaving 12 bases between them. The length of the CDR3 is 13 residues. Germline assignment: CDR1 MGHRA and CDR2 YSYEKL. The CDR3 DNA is TGCGCCAGCAGCCCGGGTTTGACGCCTGAAGCTTTCTTT. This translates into CASSPGLTPEAFF.

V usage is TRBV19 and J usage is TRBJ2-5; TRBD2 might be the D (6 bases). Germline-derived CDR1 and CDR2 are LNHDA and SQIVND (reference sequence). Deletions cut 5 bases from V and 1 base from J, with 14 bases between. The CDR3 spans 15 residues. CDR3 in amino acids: CASSAGRIGQETQYF. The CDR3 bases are TGTGCCAGTAGTGCGGGACGGATCGGCCAAGAGACCCAGTACTTC.

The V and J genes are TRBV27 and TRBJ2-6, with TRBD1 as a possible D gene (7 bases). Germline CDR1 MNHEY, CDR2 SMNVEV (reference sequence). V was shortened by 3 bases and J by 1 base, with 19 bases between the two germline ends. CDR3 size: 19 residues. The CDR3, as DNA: TGTGCCAGCAGTTTGGGACAGTTTCTTCGGGGGTCTGGGGCCAACGTCCTGACTTTC. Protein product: CASSLGQFLRGSGANVLTF. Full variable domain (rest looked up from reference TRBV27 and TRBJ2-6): EAQVTQNPRYLITVTGKKLTVTCSQNMNHEYMSWYRQDPGLGLRQIYYSMNVEVTDKGDVPEGYKVSRKEKRNFPLILESPSPNQTSLYFCASSLGQFLRGSGANVLTFGAGSRLTVL.

The CDR3 region is CASSPVGDNYGYTF. For the CDR3, the DNA is TGTGCCAGCTCACCGGTCGGGGATAACTATGGCTACACCTTC. The V and J genes are TRBV18 and TRBJ1-2; D is ambiguous. The CDR3 extends over 14 amino acids. V dropped 3 bases and J dropped 1 base, with 9 bases sitting between them. Germline CDR1 KGHSH, CDR2 LQKENI. The complete variable domain, with remaining parts taken from reference TRBV18 and TRBJ1-2, reads NAGVMQNPRHLVRRRGQEARLRCSPMKGHSHVYWYRQLPEEGLKFMVYLQKENIIDESGMPKERFSAEFPKEGPSILRIQQVVRGDSAAYFCASSPVGDNYGYTFGSGTRLTVV.

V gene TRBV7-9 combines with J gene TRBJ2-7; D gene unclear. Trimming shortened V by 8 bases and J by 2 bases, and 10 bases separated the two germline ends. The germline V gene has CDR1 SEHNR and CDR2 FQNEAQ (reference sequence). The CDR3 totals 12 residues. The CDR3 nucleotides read TGTGCCAGCTCCCCAGACACCTACGAGCAGTACTTC. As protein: CASSPDTYEQYF.

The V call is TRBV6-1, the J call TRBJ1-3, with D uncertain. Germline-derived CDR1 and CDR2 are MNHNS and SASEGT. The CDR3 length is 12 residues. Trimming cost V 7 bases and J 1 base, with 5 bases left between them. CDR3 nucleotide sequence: TGTGCCAGCATATTGTCTGGAAACACCATATATTTT. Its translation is CASILSGNTIYF.

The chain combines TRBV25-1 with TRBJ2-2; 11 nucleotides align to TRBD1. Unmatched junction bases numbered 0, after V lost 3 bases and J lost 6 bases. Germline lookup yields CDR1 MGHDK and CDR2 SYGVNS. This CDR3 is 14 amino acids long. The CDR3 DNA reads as TGTGCCAGCAGTGAGGACAGGGGGCCCGGGGAGCTGTTTTTT. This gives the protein CASSEDRGPGELFF.

The CDR3 is CASSQDYTGPNEKLFF. Written as DNA, the CDR3 is TGCGCCAGCAGCCAAGATTATACAGGTCCCAATGAAAAACTGTTTTTT. This chain connects TRBV4-3 to TRBJ1-4; D is possibly TRBD1 (5 bases). Trimming took off 0 bases at V and 5 bases at J, with 13 bases between the two ends. The germline CDR1 and CDR2 sequences are LGHNA and YSLEER. The CDR3 is made up of 16 amino acids.

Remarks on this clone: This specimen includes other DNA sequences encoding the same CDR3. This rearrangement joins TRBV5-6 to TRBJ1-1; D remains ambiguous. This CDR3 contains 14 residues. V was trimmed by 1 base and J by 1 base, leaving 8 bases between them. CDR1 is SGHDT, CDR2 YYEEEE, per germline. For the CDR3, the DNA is TGTGCCAGCAGCTTGATGAGGCCGAACACTGAAGCTTTCTTT. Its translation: CASSLMRPNTEAFF.

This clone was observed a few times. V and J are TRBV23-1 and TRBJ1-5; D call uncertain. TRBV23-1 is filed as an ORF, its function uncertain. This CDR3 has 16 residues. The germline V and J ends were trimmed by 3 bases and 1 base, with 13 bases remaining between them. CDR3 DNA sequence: TGCGCCAGCAGTCAGGCCCCGGAGGCCAGCAATCAGCCCCAGCATTTT. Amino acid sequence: CASSQAPEASNQPQHF.

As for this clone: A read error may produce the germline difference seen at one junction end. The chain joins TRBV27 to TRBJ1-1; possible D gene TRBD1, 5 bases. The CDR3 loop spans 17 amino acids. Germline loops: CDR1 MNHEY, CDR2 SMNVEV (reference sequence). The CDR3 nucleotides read TGTGCCAGCAGTAGGACCCCCGGGACTCCCCGGAACCCTGAAGCTTTCTTT. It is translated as CASSRTPGTPRNPEAFF.

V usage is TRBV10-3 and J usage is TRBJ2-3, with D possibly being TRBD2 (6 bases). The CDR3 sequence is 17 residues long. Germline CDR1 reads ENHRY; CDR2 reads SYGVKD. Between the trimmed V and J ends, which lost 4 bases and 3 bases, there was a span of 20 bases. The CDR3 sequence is CAISVVSGGPKTDTQYF. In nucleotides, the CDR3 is TGTGCCATCAGTGTTGTCTCTGGAGGGCCGAAGACAGATACGCAGTATTTT.

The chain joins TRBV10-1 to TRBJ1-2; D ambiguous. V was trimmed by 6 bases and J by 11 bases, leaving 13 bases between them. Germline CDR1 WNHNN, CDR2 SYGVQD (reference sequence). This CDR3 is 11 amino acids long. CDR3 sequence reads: CASRGRLGYTF. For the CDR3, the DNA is TGCGCCAGCAGAGGGAGACTTGGTTACACCTTC.

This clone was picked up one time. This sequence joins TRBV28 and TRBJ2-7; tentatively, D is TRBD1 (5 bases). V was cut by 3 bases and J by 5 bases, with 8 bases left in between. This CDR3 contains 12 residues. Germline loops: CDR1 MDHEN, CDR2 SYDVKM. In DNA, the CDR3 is TGTGCCAGCAGTTTCAACAGGAACGAGCAGTACTTC. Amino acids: CASSFNRNEQYF. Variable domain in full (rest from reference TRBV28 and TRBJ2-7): DVKVTQSSRYLVKRTGEKVFLECVQDMDHENMFWYRQDPGLGLRLIYFSYDVKMKEKGDIPEGYSVSREKKERFSLILESASTNQTSMYLCASSFNRNEQYFGPGTRLTVT.

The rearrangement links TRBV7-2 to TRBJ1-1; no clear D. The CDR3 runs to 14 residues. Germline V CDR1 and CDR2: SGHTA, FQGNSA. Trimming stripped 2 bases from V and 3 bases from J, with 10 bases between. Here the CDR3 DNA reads TGTGCCAGCAGCTTACTGGACTACTACACTGAAGCTTTCTTT. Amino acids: CASSLLDYYTEAFF.

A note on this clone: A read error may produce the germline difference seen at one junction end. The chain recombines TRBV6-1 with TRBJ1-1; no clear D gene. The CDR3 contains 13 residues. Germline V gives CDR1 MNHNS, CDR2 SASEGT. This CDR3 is CASREERITEAFF. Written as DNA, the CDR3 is TGTGCCAGCAGGGAAGAGAGGATCACTGAAGCTTTCTTT.

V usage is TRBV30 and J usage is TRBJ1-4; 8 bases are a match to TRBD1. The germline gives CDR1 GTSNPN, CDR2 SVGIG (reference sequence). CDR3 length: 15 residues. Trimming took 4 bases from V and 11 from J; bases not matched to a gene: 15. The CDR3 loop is CAWTQGAPVREKLFF. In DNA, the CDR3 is TGTGCCTGGACTCAGGGGGCGCCGGTTCGAGAGAAACTGTTTTTT.

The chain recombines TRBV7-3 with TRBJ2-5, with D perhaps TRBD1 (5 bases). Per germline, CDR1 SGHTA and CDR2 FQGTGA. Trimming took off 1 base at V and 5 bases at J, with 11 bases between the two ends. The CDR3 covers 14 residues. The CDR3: CASSLRGSGETQYF. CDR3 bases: TGTGCCAGCAGCTTAAGAGGATCAGGGGAGACCCAGTACTTC.

The DNA of the CDR3 is TGTGCCATCAGTGAGTCTCGGACAGATAGCAATCAGCCCCAGCATTTT. Its protein product is CAISESRTDSNQPQHF. This chain uses TRBV10-3 with TRBJ1-5; weak D call: TRBD1 (6 bases). The V end lost 0 bases, the J end lost 0 bases, and 9 bases lay between the germline ends. The CDR3 loop spans 16 amino acids. CDR1 is ENHRY, CDR2 SYGVKD, per germline.

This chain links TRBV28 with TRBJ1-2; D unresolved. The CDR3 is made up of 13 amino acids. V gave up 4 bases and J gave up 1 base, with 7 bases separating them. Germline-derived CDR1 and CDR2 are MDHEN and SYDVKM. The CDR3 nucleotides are TGTGCCAGCAGTTCGGGGTTTAACTATGGCTACACCTTC. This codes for CASSSGFNYGYTF.

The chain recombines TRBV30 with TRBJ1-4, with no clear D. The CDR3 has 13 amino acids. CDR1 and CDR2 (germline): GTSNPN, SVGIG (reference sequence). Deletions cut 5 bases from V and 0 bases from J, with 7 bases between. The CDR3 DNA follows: TGTGCCTGGGCGGCTGCAACTAATGAAAAACTGTTTTTT. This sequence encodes CAWAAATNEKLFF.

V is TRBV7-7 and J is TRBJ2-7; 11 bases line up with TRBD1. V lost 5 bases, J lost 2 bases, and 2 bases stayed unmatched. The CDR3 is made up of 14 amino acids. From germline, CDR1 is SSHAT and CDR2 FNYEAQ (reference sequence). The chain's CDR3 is CASSRTGGTYEQYF. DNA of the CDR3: TGTGCCAGCAGCCGGACAGGGGGCACCTACGAGCAGTACTTC.

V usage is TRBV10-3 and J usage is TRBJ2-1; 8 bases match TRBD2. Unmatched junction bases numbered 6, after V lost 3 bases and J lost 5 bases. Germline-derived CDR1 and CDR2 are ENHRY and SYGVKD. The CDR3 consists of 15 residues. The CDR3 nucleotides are TGTGCCATCAGTGACCTCGGGGGGGCCGACAATGAGCAGTTCTTC. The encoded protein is CAISDLGGADNEQFF.

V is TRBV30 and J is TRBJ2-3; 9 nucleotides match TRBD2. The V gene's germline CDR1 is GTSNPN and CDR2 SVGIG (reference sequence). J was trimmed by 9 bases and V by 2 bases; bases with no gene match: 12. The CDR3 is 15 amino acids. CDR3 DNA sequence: TGTGCCTGGAGTAAGCTAGCGGGAAATATTGGGACGCAGTATTTT. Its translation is CAWSKLAGNIGTQYF.

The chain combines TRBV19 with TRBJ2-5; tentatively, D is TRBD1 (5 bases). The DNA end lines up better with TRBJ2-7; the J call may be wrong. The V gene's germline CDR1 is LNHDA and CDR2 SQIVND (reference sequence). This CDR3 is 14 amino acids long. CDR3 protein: CASSIYSGSYEQYF. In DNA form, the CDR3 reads TGTGCCAGTAGTATATACTCAGGGTCCTACGAGCAGTACTTC.

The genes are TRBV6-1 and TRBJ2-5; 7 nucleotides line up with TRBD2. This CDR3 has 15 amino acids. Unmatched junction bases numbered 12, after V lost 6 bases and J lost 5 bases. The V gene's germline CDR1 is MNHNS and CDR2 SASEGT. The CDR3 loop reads CASSRSWGGYETQYF. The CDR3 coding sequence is TGTGCCAGCAGCCGGAGCTGGGGAGGGTACGAGACCCAGTACTTC.

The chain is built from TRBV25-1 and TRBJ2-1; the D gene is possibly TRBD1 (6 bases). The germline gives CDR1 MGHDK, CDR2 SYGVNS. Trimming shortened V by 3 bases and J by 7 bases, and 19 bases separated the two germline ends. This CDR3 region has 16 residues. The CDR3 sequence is CASSDPGQIVDNEQFF. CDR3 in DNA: TGTGCCAGCAGTGACCCCGGACAGATCGTCGATAATGAGCAGTTCTTC.

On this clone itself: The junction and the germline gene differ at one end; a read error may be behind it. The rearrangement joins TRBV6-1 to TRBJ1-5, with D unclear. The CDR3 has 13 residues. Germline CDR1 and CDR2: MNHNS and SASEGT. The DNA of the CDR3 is TGTGCCAGCAACCTAGGTTTGGATCAGCCCCAGAATTTT. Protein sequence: CASNLGLDQPQNF.

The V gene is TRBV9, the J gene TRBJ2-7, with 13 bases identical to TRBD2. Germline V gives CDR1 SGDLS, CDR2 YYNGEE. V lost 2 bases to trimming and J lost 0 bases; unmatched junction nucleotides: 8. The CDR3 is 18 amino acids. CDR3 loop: CASSVGLAGDLGSYEQYF. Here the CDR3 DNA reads TGTGCCAGCAGCGTTGGACTAGCGGGGGACCTTGGCTCCTACGAGCAGTACTTC.